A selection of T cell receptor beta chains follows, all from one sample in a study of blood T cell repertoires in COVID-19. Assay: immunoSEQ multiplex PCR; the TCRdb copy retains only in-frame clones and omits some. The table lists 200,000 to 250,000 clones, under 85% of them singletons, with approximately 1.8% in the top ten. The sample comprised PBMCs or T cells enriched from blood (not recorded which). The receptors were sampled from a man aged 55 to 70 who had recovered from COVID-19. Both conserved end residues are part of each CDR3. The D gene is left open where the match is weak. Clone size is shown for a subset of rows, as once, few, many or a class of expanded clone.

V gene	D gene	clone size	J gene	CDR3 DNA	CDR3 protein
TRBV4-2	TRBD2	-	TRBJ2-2	TGTGCCAGCAGCCAAGATGCGGGGCGGGGGGAATCAGCCGGGGAGCTGTTTTTT	CASSQDAGRGESAGELFF
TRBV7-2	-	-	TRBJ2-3	TGTGCCAGCAGCTTAGCGGTGAGAGATACGCAGTATTTT	CASSLAVRDTQYF
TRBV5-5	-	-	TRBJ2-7	TGTGCCAGCAGCTTGGCCGTACAGATTCTCGCCTACGAGCAGTACTTC	CASSLAVQILAYEQYF
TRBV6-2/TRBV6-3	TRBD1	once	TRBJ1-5	TGTGCCAGCAGCCCCGCAGGGGGTGGGGCCTTTAGCAATCAGCCCCAGCATTTT	CASSPAGGGAFSNQPQHF
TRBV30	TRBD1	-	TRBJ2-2	TGTGCCTGGAGTCGTATTACCGGGACAGGGAGCACCGGGGAGCTGTTTTTT	CAWSRITGTGSTGELFF
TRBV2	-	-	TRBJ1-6	TGTGCCAGCAGTGAAGCCCAGGGGTCGTTTTCACCCCTCCACTTT	CASSEAQGSFSPLHF
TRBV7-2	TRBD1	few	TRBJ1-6	TGTGCCAGCAGCAAGACGGGACAGATGAATTCACCCCTCCACTTT	CASSKTGQMNSPLHF
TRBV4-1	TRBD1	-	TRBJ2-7	TGCGCCAGCAGCCATGGACAGGGGACGGGTGAGCAGTACTTC	CASSHGQGTGEQYF
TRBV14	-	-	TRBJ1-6	TGTGCCAGCAGCCAAGAGCAGGGGTACGGCTCACCCCTCCACTTT	CASSQEQGYGSPLHF
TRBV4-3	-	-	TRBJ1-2	TGCGCCAGCAGCCAAGTGCTAAGACCTCAAGACGGGGGCTACACCTTC	CASSQVLRPQDGGYTF
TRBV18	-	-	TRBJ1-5	TGTGCCAGCTCACCAGAGACAGCTAGCAATCAGCCCCAGCATTTT	CASSPETASNQPQHF
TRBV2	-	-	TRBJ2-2	TGTGCCAGCAGTGGCCTCCTAGCGAACACCGGGGAGCTGTTTTTT	CASSGLLANTGELFF
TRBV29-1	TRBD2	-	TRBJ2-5	TGCAGCGTTCTAGCGGGGACAGAGACCCAGTACTTC	CSVLAGTETQYF
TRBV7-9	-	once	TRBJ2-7	TGTGCCAGCAGGAGGGAGGTCAGTGGGTACGAGCAGTACTTC	CASRREVSGYEQYF
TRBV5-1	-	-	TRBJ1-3	TGCGCCAGCAGCTTTGGAGACTCTGGAAACACCATATATTTT	CASSFGDSGNTIYF
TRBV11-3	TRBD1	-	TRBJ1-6	TGTGCCAGCAGCTTAACAGGGGAGATTAATTCACCCCTCCACTTT	CASSLTGEINSPLHF
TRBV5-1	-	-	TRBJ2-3	TGCGCCAGCAGCTTGGGTCAGGCCAAAGATACGCAGTATTTT	CASSLGQAKDTQYF